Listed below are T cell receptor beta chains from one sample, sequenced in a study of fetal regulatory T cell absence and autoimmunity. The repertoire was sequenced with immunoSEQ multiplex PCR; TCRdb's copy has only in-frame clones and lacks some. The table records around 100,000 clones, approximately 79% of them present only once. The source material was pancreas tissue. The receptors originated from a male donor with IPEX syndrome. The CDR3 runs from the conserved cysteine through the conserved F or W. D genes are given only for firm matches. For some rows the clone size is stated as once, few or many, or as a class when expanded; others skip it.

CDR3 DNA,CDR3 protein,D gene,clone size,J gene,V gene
TGCAGCGGTGCCGGGACAGGGAATGGCTACACCTTC,CSGAGTGNGYTF,TRBD1,NA,TRBJ1-2,TRBV29-1
TGTGCCAGCAGCGTGGGGGCCTCTTCAGCCTACGAGCAGTACTTC,CASSVGASSAYEQYF,NA,few,TRBJ2-7,TRBV9
TGTGCCAGCAGCTTAGCGGGGCCCTACGAGCAGTACTTC,CASSLAGPYEQYF,NA,few,TRBJ2-7,TRBV7-8
TGTGCTAGTGGTCCCGGACAGGGACTGATTTGGTACGAGCAGTACTTC,CASGPGQGLIWYEQYF,TRBD1,NA,TRBJ2-7,TRBV12-5
TGTGCCAGCAGTTTACGGGGGGGCTACGAGCAGTACTTC,CASSLRGGYEQYF,TRBD2,NA,TRBJ2-7,TRBV27
TGTGCCAGCCAACAGGACAGGGGTAATTCACCCCTCCACTTT,CASQQDRGNSPLHF,TRBD1,NA,TRBJ1-6,TRBV5-4
TGTGCCAGCGCCTTTCGAGGCAAAGGCTACGAGCAGTACTTC,CASAFRGKGYEQYF,NA,NA,TRBJ2-7,TRBV28
TGTGCCAGCAGCTTAGATCTTCTAGCGGGACTCACAGATACGCAGTATTTT,CASSLDLLAGLTDTQYF,TRBD2,NA,TRBJ2-3,TRBV11-2
TGTGCCAGCAGCTGGTTACAGGGTTACGAGCAGTACTTC,CASSWLQGYEQYF,NA,NA,TRBJ2-7,TRBV5-8
TGTGCCAGCAGCCCGGGACAGTCCTACGAGCAGTACTTC,CASSPGQSYEQYF,TRBD1,NA,TRBJ2-7,TRBV5-5
TGTGCCAGCAGCGAGCGGGGGCCAAGCACAGATACGCAGTATTTT,CASSERGPSTDTQYF,TRBD2,NA,TRBJ2-3,TRBV9
TGTGCCAGCAGCTTAGGCCTAGCGGGGGGATACGATGAGCAGTTCTTC,CASSLGLAGGYDEQFF,TRBD2,NA,TRBJ2-1,TRBV11-2
TGTGCCAGCAGCGTTCTCACGCGGGGCACCGGGGAGCTGTTTTTT,CASSVLTRGTGELFF,NA,NA,TRBJ2-2,TRBV7-9
TGTGCCTGGGGCAGGGATAACTATGGCTACACCTTC,CAWGRDNYGYTF,NA,NA,TRBJ1-2,TRBV30
TGTGCCAGCAGTGAAGCGTGGCGGGAGTGGGGCACAGATACGCAGTATTTT,CASSEAWREWGTDTQYF,TRBD2,NA,TRBJ2-3,TRBV25-1
TGTGCCAGCAGTGGGGGAATCGGACTCTATAACTATGGCTACACCTTC,CASSGGIGLYNYGYTF,NA,few,TRBJ1-2,TRBV7-9
TGTGCCTGGAGGGACCCCCAACAGGCTCCCATTCTGGAGCAGTACTTC,CAWRDPQQAPILEQYF,NA,NA,TRBJ2-7,TRBV30
TGTGCCAGCAGCTTATATAAACTAGCACGAGATACGCAGTATTTT,CASSLYKLARDTQYF,NA,NA,TRBJ2-3,TRBV7-8
TGCGCCAGCAGCCAAGGATCCGGGTCTCGAAACATTCAGTACTTC,CASSQGSGSRNIQYF,NA,NA,TRBJ2-4,TRBV4-1
TGTGCCAGCAGCTTAGTGGGGGGGCGCGGGGAGCTGTTTTTT,CASSLVGGRGELFF,NA,NA,TRBJ2-2,TRBV7-2
TGTGCCAGCAGGCTCAGAACAGATACGCAGTATTTT,CASRLRTDTQYF,NA,NA,TRBJ2-3,TRBV6-5
TGTGCCAGCAGCTTGGGCAGGGGGCCGTTTGAAAAACTGTTTTTT,CASSLGRGPFEKLFF,TRBD1,NA,TRBJ1-4,TRBV5-8
TGTGCCAGCAGGACCGACGGGTTCTCCTACAATGAGCAGTTCTTC,CASRTDGFSYNEQFF,NA,NA,TRBJ2-1,TRBV6-1
TGTGCCAGCAGCCAACTAGCGGGGGGCTTTCAGTTCTTC,CASSQLAGGFQFF,TRBD2,NA,TRBJ2-1,TRBV11-3
TGTGCCAGCAGCCGGCGGGACCCCGGCTACGAGCAGTACTTC,CASSRRDPGYEQYF,NA,once,TRBJ2-7,TRBV4-2
TGCAGCGTTGATAACTTAGAGGTCTTCTATGGCTACACCTTC,CSVDNLEVFYGYTF,NA,NA,TRBJ1-2,TRBV29-1
TGCGCCAGCAGCGGGACAGGAAGGATCTATAGCAATCAGCCCCAGCATTTT,CASSGTGRIYSNQPQHF,TRBD1,NA,TRBJ1-5,TRBV4-3
TGTGCCAGCAGTTTACGAGTCCCCCCTAGCGTAACAGTAGGAGGGCAGTTCTTC,CASSLRVPPSVTVGGQFF,NA,NA,TRBJ2-1,TRBV27
TGTGCCAGTAGTACGAGACAGGGTCTCTATGGTAGCGAGCAGTACTTC,CASSTRQGLYGSEQYF,TRBD1,NA,TRBJ2-7,TRBV19
TGCGCCAGCAGCTTGGGGGGGAGGTCAGAGACCCAGTACTTC,CASSLGGRSETQYF,NA,NA,TRBJ2-5,TRBV5-1
TGTGCCAGCAGTGAGCGGGGATTGTCGAGCTCCTACGAGCAGTACTTC,CASSERGLSSSYEQYF,NA,few,TRBJ2-7,TRBV2
TGTGCCAGCAGCTTAACCCAGCGGGGGGCCTACGAGCAGTACTTC,CASSLTQRGAYEQYF,TRBD2,NA,TRBJ2-7,TRBV7-9
TGTGCCAGCAGTCCCGGGACAGGGGGCTCCTACGAGCAGTACTTC,CASSPGTGGSYEQYF,TRBD1,NA,TRBJ2-7,TRBV27
TGCGCCAGCAGCCAAGGGACAGGGGGAACTGGGGCCAACGTCCTGACTTTC,CASSQGTGGTGANVLTF,TRBD1,few,TRBJ2-6,TRBV4-1
TGTGCCAGCAGCCGAAGACCCGGCGCCGGGGAGCTGTTTTTT,CASSRRPGAGELFF,NA,NA,TRBJ2-2,TRBV11-3
TGTGCCAGCAGCTTAGATGGCAGGGAGACTGAAGCTTTCTTT,CASSLDGRETEAFF,NA,NA,TRBJ1-1,TRBV7-9
TGTGCCAGCAGCTTGGTGGGACTGAATAACTATGGCTACACCTTC,CASSLVGLNNYGYTF,NA,NA,TRBJ1-2,TRBV5-8
TGCGCCAGCAGGGGACAGGGGTGGGAGACCCAGTACTTC,CASRGQGWETQYF,TRBD1,few,TRBJ2-5,TRBV5-1
TGTGCCAGCAGTGTGGTTGGGACTAGCGTTTACAATGAGCAGTTCTTC,CASSVVGTSVYNEQFF,TRBD2,NA,TRBJ2-1,TRBV25-1
TGTGCCAGCAGCCACGAACCGGGACAGGGTTACGAGCAGTACTTC,CASSHEPGQGYEQYF,TRBD1,once,TRBJ2-7,TRBV4-2
TGTGCCAGCAGCTTGGGACGCCAGGCCCACACCGGGGAGCTGTTTTTT,CASSLGRQAHTGELFF,NA,NA,TRBJ2-2,TRBV11-2
TGTGCCAGCAGCTTACTAGCCGGGGAGCTGTTTTTT,CASSLLAGELFF,NA,once,TRBJ2-2,TRBV7-2
TGTGCCAGCAGTGATCTGGGGTTGGGTTGTTGCTACGAGCAGTACTTC,CASSDLGLGCCYEQYF,NA,NA,TRBJ2-7,TRBV6-1
TGTGCCAGCAGTTACCGAGACATCTACAATGAGCAGTTCTTC,CASSYRDIYNEQFF,NA,NA,TRBJ2-1,TRBV6-6
TGTGCCAGCAGCTACGAGCAGTACTTC,CASSYEQYF,NA,NA,TRBJ2-7,TRBV6-4
TGTGCCAGCAGCACCGGGCCGACCTATCAGCCCCAGCATTTT,CASSTGPTYQPQHF,NA,few,TRBJ1-5,TRBV6-6
TGTGCCAGCAGCCCGGGCAGGGGCAATGAGCAGTTCTTC,CASSPGRGNEQFF,NA,NA,TRBJ2-1,TRBV27
TGTGCCAGCAGCGTAGCGGAGAACTATGGCTACACCTTC,CASSVAENYGYTF,NA,NA,TRBJ1-2,TRBV9
TGTGCCAGCTCACCAATGGCGTTCAATGAGCAGTTCTTC,CASSPMAFNEQFF,NA,NA,TRBJ2-1,TRBV18
TGTGCCAGCGGGGGGGGAGGGTACGAGCAGTACTTC,CASGGGGYEQYF,TRBD2,NA,TRBJ2-7,TRBV6-1
TGTGCCAGCAGAACAGGGCCCACCTATGGCTACACCTTC,CASRTGPTYGYTF,NA,NA,TRBJ1-2,TRBV5-6
TGTGCCAGCAGCTTGCGGCTAAACTACAATGAGCAGTTCTTC,CASSLRLNYNEQFF,NA,NA,TRBJ2-1,TRBV5-4
TGTGCCAGCAGCTTAGTGGGACAGGGGGTTTATAATTCACCCCTCCACTTT,CASSLVGQGVYNSPLHF,TRBD1,few,TRBJ1-6,TRBV11-2
TGTGCCAGCAGTACTAGCGGGGGAAGCTCCTACGAGCAGTACTTC,CASSTSGGSSYEQYF,TRBD2,NA,TRBJ2-7,TRBV27
TGTGCCAGCAGCGAAAGCGGGGGGGCAAACAATGAGCAGTTCTTC,CASSESGGANNEQFF,TRBD2,NA,TRBJ2-1,TRBV11-3
TGTGCCAGCAGTTTGCAAACGGGAGCGGTTGCAGATACGCAGTATTTT,CASSLQTGAVADTQYF,NA,NA,TRBJ2-3,TRBV27
TGTGCCAGCAGCTTAAAGTGGACCCATCCAGATACGCAGTATTTT,CASSLKWTHPDTQYF,NA,NA,TRBJ2-3,TRBV11-2
TGTGCCAGCAGCTTCTTTACGACAGGGGTCTACCACGAGCAGTACTTC,CASSFFTTGVYHEQYF,TRBD1,few,TRBJ2-7,TRBV11-2
TGCGCCAGCAGCGCAACAGGGAACACTGAAGCTTTCTTT,CASSATGNTEAFF,NA,few,TRBJ1-1,TRBV5-1